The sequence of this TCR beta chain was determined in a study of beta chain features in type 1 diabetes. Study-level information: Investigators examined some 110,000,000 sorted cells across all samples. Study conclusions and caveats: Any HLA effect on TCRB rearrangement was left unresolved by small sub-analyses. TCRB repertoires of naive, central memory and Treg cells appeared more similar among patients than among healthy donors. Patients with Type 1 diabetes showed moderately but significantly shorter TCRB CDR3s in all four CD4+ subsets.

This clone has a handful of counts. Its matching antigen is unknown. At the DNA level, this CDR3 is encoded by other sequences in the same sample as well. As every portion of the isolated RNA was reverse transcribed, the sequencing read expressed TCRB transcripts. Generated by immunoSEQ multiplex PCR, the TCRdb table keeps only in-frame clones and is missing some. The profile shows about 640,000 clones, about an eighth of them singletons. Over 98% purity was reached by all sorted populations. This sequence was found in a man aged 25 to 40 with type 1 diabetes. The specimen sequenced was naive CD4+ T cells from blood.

For the CDR3, the DNA is TGTGCCTGGAGTGTGACAGGGAATCAGCCCCAGCATTTT. Translating it yields CAWSVTGNQPQHF. This rearrangement joins TRBV30 to TRBJ1-5, with TRBD1 matching 7 bases. The J segment lost 4 bases and the V segment lost 0 bases, leaving 0 bases of the junction unmatched. The germline V gene encodes CDR1 GTSNPN and CDR2 SVGIG (reference sequence). The CDR3 sequence is 13 residues long. Using reference TRBV30 and TRBJ1-5 for the parts outside the CDR3, the full variable domain is SQTIHQWPATLVQPVGSPLSLECTVEGTSNPNLYWYRQAAGRGLQLLFYSVGIGQISSEVPQNLSASRPQDRQFILSSKKLLLSDSGFYLCAWSVTGNQPQHFGDGTRLSIL.